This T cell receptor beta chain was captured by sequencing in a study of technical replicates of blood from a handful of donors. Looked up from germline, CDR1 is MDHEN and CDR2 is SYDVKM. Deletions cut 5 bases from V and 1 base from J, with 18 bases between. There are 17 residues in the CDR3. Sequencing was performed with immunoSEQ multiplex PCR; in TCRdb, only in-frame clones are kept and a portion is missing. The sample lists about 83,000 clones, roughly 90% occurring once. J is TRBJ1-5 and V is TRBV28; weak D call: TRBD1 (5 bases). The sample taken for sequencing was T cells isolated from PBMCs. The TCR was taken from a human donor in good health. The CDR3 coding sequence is TGTGCCAGCAGTCTAGGGGCAGGGATAGGGAGCAATCAGCCCCAGCATTTT. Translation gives CASSLGAGIGSNQPQHF. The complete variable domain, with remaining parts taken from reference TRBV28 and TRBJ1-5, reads DVKVTQSSRYLVKRTGEKVFLECVQDMDHENMFWYRQDPGLGLRLIYFSYDVKMKEKGDIPEGYSVSREKKERFSLILESASTNQTSMYLCASSLGAGIGSNQPQHFGDGTRLSIL.